The 12 T cell receptor beta chains below all came from one sample that was sequenced in a study of OX40 agonist ivuxolimab in advanced cancers. Here immunoSEQ multiplex PCR was the method, and the copy in TCRdb shows in-frame clones only, minus some. The data hold 25,000 to 35,000 clones, with approximately 86% observed a single time. Specimen: CD4+ or CD8+ T cells sorted from blood, collected in a trial of the OX40 agonist ivuxolimab. Receptor source: an adult with an advanced solid tumor such as melanoma, head and neck, liver or kidney cancer.

This clone was observed once. The CDR3 bases are TGTGCCACTTCGACAGGGAAGGAAGGTGAAGCTTTCTTT. Protein sequence: CATSTGKEGEAFF. This chain joins TRBV27 and TRBJ1-1; 7 bases line up with TRBD1. After removal of 10 bases from V and 7 bases from J, the junction contained 12 bases not matched to a gene. Germline V CDR1 and CDR2: MNHEY, SMNVEV (reference sequence). This CDR3 region has 13 residues.

The chain is built from TRBV10-3 and TRBJ1-3; a possible D gene is TRBD1 (5 bases). V lost 3 bases and J 0 bases, leaving 9 bases between the germline ends. The CDR3 consists of 15 residues. Germline V gene sequence: CDR1 ENHRY, CDR2 SYGVKD. This CDR3 is CAISEEGSSGNTIYF. Here the CDR3 DNA reads TGTGCCATCAGTGAAGAGGGGAGCTCTGGAAACACCATATATTTT.

The V and J genes are TRBV29-1 and TRBJ2-1; no reliable D call. This CDR3 region has 14 residues. Germline V gene lookup returns CDR1 SQVTM and CDR2 ANQGSEA. The V end lost 0 bases, the J end lost 9 bases, and 15 bases lay between the germline ends. This CDR3 is CSVEDSTLDLEQFF. CDR3 bases: TGCAGCGTTGAAGATTCGACCCTAGACCTTGAGCAGTTCTTC.

V and J are TRBV9 and TRBJ2-7, with D perhaps matching TRBD2 (6 bases). The CDR3 consists of 15 residues. From germline, CDR1 is SGDLS and CDR2 YYNGEE. V was cut by 2 bases and J by 1 base, with 13 bases left in between. CDR3 residues: CASSVSSGLSYEQYF. Written as DNA, the CDR3 is TGTGCCAGCAGCGTGTCCAGCGGGCTTTCCTACGAGCAGTACTTC.

The rearrangement uses TRBV10-1 and TRBJ1-2; no definite D call. Germline assignment: CDR1 WNHNN and CDR2 SYGVQD (reference sequence). This CDR3 contains 13 residues. DNA for the CDR3: TGCACACGAAGGGCAGCTACTAACTATGGCTACACCTTC. Encoded protein: CTRRAATNYGYTF.

V and J are TRBV7-3 and TRBJ1-5, with a tentative D call TRBD1 (6 bases). Germline lookup yields CDR1 SGHTA and CDR2 FQGTGA. V was trimmed by 2 bases and J by 3 bases, leaving 14 bases between them. CDR3 length equals 16 residues. CDR3 region: CASSLAPGVDNQPQHF. The CDR3 coding sequence is TGTGCCAGCAGCTTAGCTCCAGGGGTGGACAATCAGCCCCAGCATTTT. The whole variable domain, filled in from reference TRBV7-3 and TRBJ1-5, reads GAGVSQTPSNKVTEKGKYVELRCDPISGHTALYWYRQSLGQGPEFLIYFQGTGAADDSGLPNDRFFAVRPEGSVSTLKIQRTERGDSAVYLCASSLAPGVDNQPQHFGDGTRLSIL.

The V and J genes are TRBV11-2 and TRBJ2-2; TRBD2 matches at 7 bases. Losses at the gene ends were 1 base for V and 7 bases for J; bases not matched to a gene: 12. CDR1 and CDR2 (germline): SGHAT, FQNNGV. This CDR3 is built from 17 residues. The CDR3 sequence is CASSLGPRASGDGELFF. Written as DNA, the CDR3 is TGTGCCAGCAGCTTAGGGCCTCGGGCTAGCGGAGACGGGGAGCTGTTTTTT.

The V call is TRBV6-1, the J call TRBJ1-6; TRBD1 matches 10 bases. CDR1 MNHNS and CDR2 SASEGT come from the germline V gene. The CDR3 spans 17 residues. J lost 4 bases, V lost 1 base, and 4 bases had no gene match. CDR3 sequence (DNA): TGTGCCAGCAGTGAAGGAGACAGGGGGCGTTATAATTCACCCCTCCACTTT. Encoded protein: CASSEGDRGRYNSPLHF.

The count of this clone is one. The J gene is TRBJ2-7, the V gene TRBV10-3; TRBD1 matches at 8 bases. Germline V gene lookup returns CDR1 ENHRY and CDR2 SYGVKD. With V trimmed by 3 bases and J by 3 bases, 4 bases remained unmatched. CDR3 length: 14 residues. CDR3 DNA sequence: TGTGCCATCAGTGAAGACAGGGGAAACTACGAGCAGTACTTC. It translates to CAISEDRGNYEQYF.

The chain has TRBV9 and TRBJ2-1; tentatively, D is TRBD1 (8 bases). Between the trimmed V and J ends, which lost 3 bases and 2 bases, there was a span of 24 bases. Per the germline V gene, CDR1 is SGDLS and CDR2 is YYNGEE. This CDR3 has 19 amino acids. CDR3 sequence (DNA): TGTGCCAGCAGCGACCAGGGGGCTAGCGGAACTTATACCTACAATGAGCAGTTCTTC. The encoded protein is CASSDQGASGTYTYNEQFF. Filled out from reference TRBV9 and TRBJ2-1, the complete variable domain reads DSGVTQTPKHLITATGQRVTLRCSPRSGDLSVYWYQQSLDQGLQFLIQYYNGEERAKGNILERFSAQQFPDLHSELNLSSLELGDSALYFCASSDQGASGTYTYNEQFFGPGTRLTVL.

The chain is built from TRBV19 and TRBJ2-7; no clear D gene. CDR1 and CDR2 from the germline V gene are LNHDA and SQIVND (reference sequence). This CDR3 is built from 12 residues. V was cut by 6 bases and J by 3 bases, with 9 bases left in between. As DNA, the CDR3 is TGTGCCAGTAGCGACTCCCACTACGAGCAGTACTTC. As protein: CASSDSHYEQYF.

This sequence joins TRBV2 and TRBJ2-1, with 8 bases that match TRBD2. V was pared by 7 bases and J by 5 bases, with 4 bases of the junction left unmatched. The CDR3 has 13 residues. Germline loops: CDR1 SNHLY, CDR2 FYNNEI. In DNA, the CDR3 is TGTGCCAGCAATGGAGCGGGAGACAATGAGCAGTTCTTC. Its protein is CASNGAGDNEQFF.